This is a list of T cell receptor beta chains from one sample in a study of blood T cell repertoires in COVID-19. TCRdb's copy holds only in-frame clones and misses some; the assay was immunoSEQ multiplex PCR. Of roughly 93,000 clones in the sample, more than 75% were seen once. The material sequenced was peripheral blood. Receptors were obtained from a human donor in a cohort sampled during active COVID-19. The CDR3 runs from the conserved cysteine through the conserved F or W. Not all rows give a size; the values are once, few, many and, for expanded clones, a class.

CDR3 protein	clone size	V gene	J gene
CASSATRLAPGGGYTF	NA	TRBV9	TRBJ1-2
CASSLSLGSALLFF	few	TRBV27	TRBJ2-1
CASSEGYSANTEAFF	NA	TRBV6-1	TRBJ1-1
CASSQEREGEQFF	NA	TRBV3-1/TRBV3-2	TRBJ2-1
CASSLVAQDYEQYF	NA	TRBV7-9	TRBJ2-7
CASYRWNSGNTIYF	NA	TRBV28	TRBJ1-3
CASSLRTSGRAAYNEQFF	NA	TRBV5-6	TRBJ2-1
CASSSRDRGRANYGYTF	NA	TRBV28	TRBJ1-2
CASSPSHGQADSPLHF	NA	TRBV18	TRBJ1-6
CASRKTGGADQPQHF	NA	TRBV6-5	TRBJ1-5
CASSQALYGYTF	once	TRBV7-2	TRBJ1-2
CAWGVRRHTDGYTF	NA	TRBV30	TRBJ1-2
CASQQDRNTEAFF	NA	TRBV2	TRBJ1-1
CASSQDPGMGAFNYGYTF	once	TRBV4-1	TRBJ1-2
CATSDLDWNTGELFF	NA	TRBV24-1	TRBJ2-2
CASRGQGSWDEQFF	NA	TRBV4-1	TRBJ2-1
CASSPSGSQETQYF	NA	TRBV18	TRBJ2-5
CAISEEGTRKFF	NA	TRBV10-3	TRBJ2-1
CASSGTSGHNEQFF	NA	TRBV19	TRBJ2-1
CASSPTRLAGGRYGNEQFF	NA	TRBV19	TRBJ2-1
CASSQASGRGTEAFF	NA	TRBV3-1/TRBV3-2	TRBJ1-1
CASATQVIVTGELFF	NA	TRBV2	TRBJ2-2
CASRPGLAANTQYF	few	TRBV6-5	TRBJ2-3
CASSPGPGNQPQHF	NA	TRBV28	TRBJ1-5
CASRVGQGGNIQYF	NA	TRBV4-2	TRBJ2-4
CASSGGGPGTIGQDTQYF	NA	TRBV19	TRBJ2-3
CAWGGLVGTDTQYF	NA	TRBV30	TRBJ2-3
CASKTSGTGGHEQYF	NA	TRBV19	TRBJ2-7
CASTSGGTGSYNEQFF	NA	TRBV28	TRBJ2-1
CASSWGQGEYNEQFF	NA	TRBV6-5	TRBJ2-1
CASSPAELSGANVLTF	NA	TRBV28	TRBJ2-6
CAGGCAFF	NA	TRBV21-1	TRBJ1-1
CSARSDRNQYF	NA	TRBV20-1	TRBJ2-7
CASSPQTGATSEQFF	once	TRBV28	TRBJ2-1
CASSPGTLEQYF	NA	TRBV7-9	TRBJ2-7
CASRWGVNTGELFF	NA	TRBV27	TRBJ2-2
CASSLAGREISTDTQYF	few	TRBV5-5	TRBJ2-3
CASSAQQGEGGSPLHF	once	TRBV13	TRBJ1-6
CAISSGDSYGYTF	NA	TRBV10-3	TRBJ1-2
CASSAGQNYGYTF	NA	TRBV5-4	TRBJ1-2
CASGEGQGRPQTF	NA	TRBV7-6	TRBJ1-2
CASSLTSGSSYEQYF	NA	TRBV19	TRBJ2-7
CASSSQTSGSHNEQFF	once	TRBV18	TRBJ2-1
CASSHHRGSGNTIYF	few	TRBV11-2	TRBJ1-3
CASSSGGAGGQETQYF	NA	TRBV7-7	TRBJ2-5
CASSSGLALNEQFF	NA	TRBV18	TRBJ2-1
CASSYEGYTEAFF	NA	TRBV6-6	TRBJ1-1
CASSLHLAGGPTGELFF	NA	TRBV3-1/TRBV3-2	TRBJ2-2
CASSLGRDPTHEQFF	NA	TRBV28	TRBJ2-1
CASKDGRAFSEQYF	NA	TRBV19	TRBJ2-7
CASRAVWEGTMEQFF	NA	TRBV19	TRBJ2-1
CASRSPQGETEAFF	NA	TRBV19	TRBJ1-1
CASSSLLASPRTDTQYF	NA	TRBV5-8	TRBJ2-3
CASSGPGLLQETQYF	NA	TRBV9	TRBJ2-5